The sequence of this TCR beta chain was determined in a study of identical twins. TCRdb fed the 5' RACE reads into MiXCR, producing one record per CDR3 protein. The sample holds some 570,000 distinct CDR3 sequences; about 20% are singletons and the top ten take about 0.5%. General observations from the study: The degree of excess twin sharing was weaker in beta out-of-frame sequences.

This CDR3 has 15 residues. The ends were cut back, 7 bases at V and 2 bases at J, with 14 bases in the middle. Germline CDR1 and CDR2: ENHRY and SYGVKD. This clonotype was counted a few times. Its antigen is currently unknown. Another study also made use of these data, one on yellow fever vaccine responses in identical twins. That study reports: Reportedly, the T cell response mounted by twins to vaccine seemed partly convergent, partly personalized.

The receptor was isolated from a woman aged 18-29 years in good health. The sample consisted of CD4+ T cells sorted from blood. The chain links TRBV10-3 to TRBJ2-2, with a possible D match to TRBD2 (5 bases). CDR3 residues: CAINAGGGNTGELFF. The CDR3 bases are TGTGCCATCAATGCCGGTGGAGGAAACACCGGGGAGCTGTTTTTT.